This T cell receptor beta chain was sequenced in a study of cytomegalovirus exposure and HLA in healthy donors. The study, taken as a whole, reports: Relative to equally common others, HLA-associated TCR beta chains showed greater clonal expansion in a later analysis. For TCR beta chains, V- and J-gene trimming was later linked to a missense DCLRE1C variant.

Donors were ostensibly healthy at sampling, although undocumented immune exposures were probable. The V and J ends lost 0 bases and 5 bases respectively, with 7 bases between them. In germline, CDR1 is MNHNS, CDR2 SASEGT. This CDR3 contains 13 residues. Points on this clone: Its antigen remains unidentified.

With 60 Vbeta and 13 Jbeta primers, the PCR was carried out. Profiling relied on immunoSEQ multiplex PCR, and the TCRdb table lists in-frame clones only, not all of them. The table has 75,000 to 100,000 clones, about 80% seen once. Sequenced material: PBMCs. The sequence was obtained from a man aged 30 to 39 in good health and CMV-seronegative. The rearrangement joins TRBV6-1 to TRBJ1-1; D possibly corresponds to TRBD1 (5 bases). The CDR3 loop reads CASSEAQGTEAFF. The CDR3, as DNA: TGTGCCAGCAGTGAAGCGCAGGGAACTGAAGCTTTCTTT.